This TCR beta chain was retrieved from a study of blood T cell repertoires in COVID-19. Background on the study: Italy, Spain and the United States were the sources of the convalescent and acute COVID-19 samples. The analysed material was cDNA or gDNA that came from T cells, B-cell-depleted T cells, or PBMCs.

Deletions cut 7 bases from V and 1 base from J, with 11 bases between. CDR1 and CDR2 (germline): MDHEN, SYDVKM. This CDR3 has 15 amino acids. Sequencing was performed with immunoSEQ multiplex PCR; in TCRdb, only in-frame clones are kept and a portion is missing. The table lists about 410,000 clones, around 91% of them singletons. One Seattle source followed patients from active infection through their disease course. This clonotype originated in a woman aged 40 to 50 with COVID-19, enrolled during active disease. Sequencing was carried out using peripheral blood. The chain is built from TRBV28 and TRBJ2-6; D uncertain. The CDR3 protein is CASNSLGSGANVLTF. The CDR3 DNA sequence: TGTGCCAGCAACTCCCTAGGTTCTGGGGCCAACGTCCTGACTTTC. The whole variable domain, remainder taken from reference TRBV28 and TRBJ2-6, is DVKVTQSSRYLVKRTGEKVFLECVQDMDHENMFWYRQDPGLGLRLIYFSYDVKMKEKGDIPEGYSVSREKKERFSLILESASTNQTSMYLCASNSLGSGANVLTFGAGSRLTVL.